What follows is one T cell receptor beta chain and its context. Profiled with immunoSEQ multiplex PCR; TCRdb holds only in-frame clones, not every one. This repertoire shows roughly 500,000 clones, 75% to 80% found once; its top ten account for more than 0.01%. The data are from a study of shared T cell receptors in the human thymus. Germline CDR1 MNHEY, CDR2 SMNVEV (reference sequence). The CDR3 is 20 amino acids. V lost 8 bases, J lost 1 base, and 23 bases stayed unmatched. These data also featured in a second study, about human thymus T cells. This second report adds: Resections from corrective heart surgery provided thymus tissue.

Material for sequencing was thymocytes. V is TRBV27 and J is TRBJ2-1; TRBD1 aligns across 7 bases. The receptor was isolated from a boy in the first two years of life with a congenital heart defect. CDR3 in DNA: TGTGCCAGCGGAAGAGACAGGGACACCGCTACCCCTTGGTCCTACAATGAGCAGTTCTTC. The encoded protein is CASGRDRDTATPWSYNEQFF.